The 21 T cell receptor beta chains in this list originate from one sample, sequenced in a study of shared clonotypes between healthy human individuals. Some clones are missing from TCRdb's copy, which holds only in-frame ones; the method was immunoSEQ multiplex PCR. The sample holds 300,000 to 400,000 clones, about nine tenths seen once. The sequencing input was memory CD8+ T cells sorted from blood. Sample subset: CD45RO+ cells pooled with CCR7-negative TemRA cells. All receptors derive from a man aged 18 to 30 in good health.

The CDR3 sequence is CASSDPYWDRGGGYTF. The CDR3 bases are TGCGCCAGCAGTGACCCATACTGGGACAGAGGAGGTGGCTACACCTTC. V is TRBV10-2 and J is TRBJ1-2, with 7 bases fitting TRBD1. Germline V gene sequence: CDR1 WSHSY, CDR2 SAAADI. With V trimmed by 3 bases and J by 7 bases, 14 bases remained unmatched. This CDR3 contains 16 residues.

The chain combines TRBV6-6 with TRBJ2-3, with D tentatively TRBD2 (5 bases). Germline V gene data show CDR1 as MNHNY and CDR2 as SVGAGI (reference sequence). The V end lost 0 bases, the J end lost 0 bases, and 10 bases lay between the germline ends. This CDR3 is built from 16 residues. In nucleotides, the CDR3 is TGTGCCAGCAGTTACTCTCAGTGGACTAGCACAGATACGCAGTATTTT. Residues: CASSYSQWTSTDTQYF.

In this sample, this clone turned up once. The V and J genes are TRBV5-1 and TRBJ1-6; D gene uncertain. The CDR3 is 15 amino acids. V was clipped by 3 bases and J by 7 bases, with 14 bases between them. CDR1 and CDR2 (germline): SGHRS, YFSETQ. CDR3 loop: CASSSRPRVNSPLHF. CDR3 in DNA: TGCGCCAGCAGCTCCCGGCCCCGGGTCAATTCACCCCTCCACTTT.

The chain links TRBV19 to TRBJ2-7; D remains unclear. The CDR3 sequence is 9 residues long. V gave up 7 bases and J gave up 5 bases, with 3 bases separating them. CDR1 is LNHDA and CDR2 is SQIVND in the germline V gene (reference sequence). CDR3 sequence: CASNHEQYF. The CDR3 coding sequence is TGTGCCAGTAACCACGAGCAGTACTTC.

There are a few counts of this clone. The CDR3 nucleotides read TGTGCCAGCAGCTTGACTAGACCAACAGGCGGGGGAGAGACCCAGTACTTC. It encodes CASSLTRPTGGGETQYF. The chain is built from TRBV7-9 and TRBJ2-5; 7 bases align to TRBD2. Unmatched junction bases numbered 14, after V lost 3 bases and J lost 4 bases. Germline V gives CDR1 SEHNR, CDR2 FQNEAQ (reference sequence). This CDR3 spans 17 amino acids.

The chain links TRBV4-2 to TRBJ1-6; 9 nucleotides agree with TRBD1. This CDR3 has 20 amino acids. The germline gives CDR1 LGHNA, CDR2 YNFKEQ. After removal of 7 bases from V and 14 bases from J, the junction contained 30 bases not matched to a gene. In nucleotides, the CDR3 is TGTGCCAGCAATGTCGGGACAGGGCTCCGCGGGCCACGACCCCCTCGGGCCCTCCACTTT. Its protein product is CASNVGTGLRGPRPPRALHF.

This chain joins TRBV19 and TRBJ2-3; D not resolved. The CDR3 totals 12 residues. Germline CDR1 LNHDA, CDR2 SQIVND (reference sequence). V was clipped by 5 bases and J by 6 bases, with 9 bases between them. CDR3 residues: CASSPTLDTQYF. The CDR3 bases are TGTGCCAGTAGTCCGACCCTGGATACGCAGTATTTT.

This clone was recorded only once. The V gene is TRBV30, the J gene TRBJ2-3; D not resolved. CDR1 GTSNPN and CDR2 SVGIG come from the germline V gene (reference sequence). The ends were cut back, 0 bases at V and 1 base at J, with 11 bases in the middle. This CDR3 contains 15 residues. CDR3 DNA: TGTGCCTGGAGTGTGATGGGTCTTGGCACAGATACGCAGTATTTT. Translating it yields CAWSVMGLGTDTQYF.

The rearrangement uses TRBV2 and TRBJ1-3; D ambiguous. V lost 6 bases, J lost 0 bases, and 9 bases lay in between. Germline loops: CDR1 SNHLY, CDR2 FYNNEI. The CDR3 is 14 amino acids. CDR3 coding DNA: TGTGCCAGCAGGGCTCAAGTCTCTGGAAACACCATATATTTT. The encoded protein is CASRAQVSGNTIYF.

V usage is TRBV10-3 and J usage is TRBJ2-1; 9 bases are shared with TRBD2. CDR1 is ENHRY, CDR2 SYGVKD, per germline. The CDR3 is made up of 15 amino acids. After removal of 8 bases from V and 4 bases from J, the junction contained 9 bases not matched to a gene. The CDR3 here is CAIAPSGEDYNEQFF. The CDR3 nucleotides read TGTGCCATCGCGCCTAGCGGGGAGGATTACAATGAGCAGTTCTTC.

This clone was detected ten times or more. The genes are TRBV27 and TRBJ1-5; D may be TRBD1 (6 bases). This CDR3 spans 14 amino acids. V was pared by 9 bases and J by 5 bases, with 17 bases between. Germline lookup yields CDR1 MNHEY and CDR2 SMNVEV (reference sequence). The CDR3 spells CASSSQGHYQPQHF. Here the CDR3 DNA reads TGTGCCAGTTCCAGCCAGGGGCACTATCAGCCCCAGCATTTT.

V and J are TRBV13 and TRBJ2-5; D perhaps matches TRBD1 (7 bases). This CDR3 comprises 14 residues. Germline CDR1 and CDR2: PRHDT and FYEKMQ (reference sequence). Trimming left V 2 bases short and J 7 bases short, with 14 bases between. The CDR3 protein is CASSLTMEGATQYF. In DNA form, the CDR3 reads TGTGCCAGCAGCTTAACGATGGAGGGGGCGACCCAGTACTTC.

The sample holds one count of this clone. This chain links TRBV5-4 with TRBJ1-2; 9 bases fit TRBD1. V lost 3 bases to trimming and J lost 4 bases; unmatched junction nucleotides: 7. The CDR3 runs 15 residues. Germline CDR1 SGHNT, CDR2 YYREEE (reference sequence). The CDR3 DNA reads as TGTGCCAGCAGCTCCCGACAGGGGGAGCTCTATGGCTACACCTTC. Its translation is CASSSRQGELYGYTF.

The V call is TRBV6-1, the J call TRBJ2-5; 7 nucleotides line up with TRBD2. Germline V gives CDR1 MNHNS, CDR2 SASEGT. V shed 2 bases and J 2 bases; nucleotides not matched to a gene: 11. This CDR3 contains 17 residues. The CDR3 DNA is TGTGCCAGCAGTGAACACCCTAGCGGTTCTCAACAAGAGACCCAGTACTTC. Amino acid sequence: CASSEHPSGSQQETQYF.

To note about this clone: The junction shows a germline mismatch at one end, possibly a read error. The chain is built from TRBV6-6 and TRBJ1-6; D not certain. Germline-derived CDR1 and CDR2 are MNHNY and SVGAGI (reference sequence). The CDR3 length is 13 residues. The CDR3 region has the DNA TGTGCCAGCAGTTACTCGAGCCCCCCACCTGTCAACTTT. This sequence encodes CASSYSSPPPVNF.

The chain joins TRBV29-1 to TRBJ2-4, with D unresolved. V was pared by 7 bases and J by 0 bases, with 4 bases between. Germline CDR1 SQVTM, CDR2 ANQGSEA. The CDR3 spans 11 residues. The CDR3 loop is CSALAKNIQYF. In DNA form, the CDR3 reads TGCAGCGCACTAGCCAAAAACATTCAGTACTTC. The variable domain in full, completed from reference TRBV29-1 and TRBJ2-4, reads SAVISQKPSRDICQRGTSLTIQCQVDSQVTMMFWYRQQPGQSLTLIATANQGSEATYESGFVIDKFPISRPNLTFSTLTVSNMSPEDSSIYLCSALAKNIQYFGAGTRLSVL.

This chain uses TRBV14 with TRBJ2-7, with 7 bases identical to TRBD1. The CDR3 totals 15 residues. Germline lookup yields CDR1 SGHDN and CDR2 FVKESK. The junction had 2 bases not matched to a gene; V was cut back by 0 bases and J by 0 bases. CDR3: CASSQDRGYSYEQYF. DNA of the CDR3: TGTGCCAGCAGCCAAGACAGGGGGTACTCCTACGAGCAGTACTTC.

This sequence joins TRBV7-4 and TRBJ1-1; the D gene is possibly TRBD1 (5 bases). The CDR3 covers 14 residues. Germline loops: CDR1 SGHVT, CDR2 SQSDAQ. V lost 6 bases and J 3 bases, leaving 14 bases between the germline ends. This CDR3 reads CASRTRDGDTEAFF. For the CDR3, the DNA is TGTGCCAGCAGAACTAGGGACGGGGACACTGAAGCTTTCTTT.

The chain links TRBV9 to TRBJ1-6; tentative D call: TRBD1 (5 bases). The CDR3 length is 12 residues. From germline, CDR1 is SGDLS and CDR2 YYNGEE. V lost 3 bases and J lost 9, with 7 bases in between. CDR3 sequence reads: CASSEGTSPLHF. DNA for the CDR3: TGTGCCAGCAGCGAGGGGACTTCACCCCTCCACTTT.

The chain recombines TRBV2 with TRBJ2-1, with 14 bases fitting TRBD2. The germline CDR1 and CDR2 sequences are SNHLY and FYNNEI. V gave up 6 bases and J gave up 8 bases; unmatched junction bases: 3. The CDR3 has 14 amino acids. DNA for the CDR3: TGTGCCAGCAGGGGGACTAGCGGGAGTCATGAGCAGTTCTTC. Encoded protein: CASRGTSGSHEQFF.

The chain combines TRBV30 with TRBJ1-5; D call uncertain. The CDR3 consists of 14 residues. Per the germline V gene, CDR1 is GTSNPN and CDR2 is SVGIG (reference sequence). Trimming stripped 3 bases from V and 2 bases from J, with 11 bases between. The CDR3 nucleotides read TGTGCCTGGAGCGGAGGGAACGGCAATCAGCCCCAGCATTTT. It specifies CAWSGGNGNQPQHF.